These 5 T cell receptor beta chains came from one sample sequenced in a study of T cells in Graves' hyperthyroidism and ophthalmopathy. TCR beta CDR3 region amplification was performed from RNA transcripts. The HTBI primer set drove a first-round RT-PCR of the TCR CDR3. TCRdb fed the multiplex PCR reads into MiXCR, producing one record per CDR3 protein. The sample carries 300,000 to 400,000 distinct CDR3 sequences, about 21% recorded once. The sequenced sample consisted of blood. The receptors here all came from a woman in her forties or fifties with Graves' hyperthyroidism.

The chain uses TRBV27 and TRBJ1-5; 11 bases fit TRBD1. The CDR3 contains 15 residues. Germline lookup yields CDR1 MNHEY and CDR2 SMNVEV (reference sequence). J was trimmed by 0 bases and V by 5 bases; bases with no gene match: 0. CDR3 in DNA: TGTGCCAGCAGTGGACAGGGGGCTAGCAATCAGCCCCAGCATTTT. Residues: CASSGQGASNQPQHF.

This chain joins TRBV7-3 and TRBJ2-1, with 10 bases matching TRBD2. J was trimmed by 6 bases and V by 5 bases; bases with no gene match: 7. Germline lookup yields CDR1 SGHTA and CDR2 FQGTGA. CDR3 size: 15 residues. This CDR3 is CASSRGASGSNEQFF. The CDR3 coding sequence is TGTGCCAGCAGCCGCGGGGCTAGCGGGAGCAATGAGCAGTTCTTC.

This clonotype was counted only a few times. The rearrangement uses TRBV6-2 or TRBV6-3 and TRBJ2-7, with 9 nucleotides matching TRBD1. CDR1 is MNHEY, CDR2 SVGEGT, per germline. Trimming at V came to 7 bases and at J to 3 bases, leaving 10 bases not matched to a gene. The CDR3 totals 15 residues. For the CDR3, the DNA is TGTGCCAGCAATACTCCGGGACAGGGCTACTACGAGCAGTACTTC. Residues: CASNTPGQGYYEQYF.

Concerning this clonotype: Being one base from a much bigger clone, this may be a read error. The V gene is TRBV2, the J gene TRBJ1-5; D is perhaps TRBD1 (5 bases). Germline V CDR1 and CDR2: SNHLY, FYNNEI. The CDR3 length is 15 residues. The CDR3 sequence: CASSLVGDGNQPQHF. The CDR3 coding sequence is TGCGCCAGCAGCTTGGTGGGGGACGGCAATCAGCCCCAGCATTTT.

This clonotype was picked up many times. The CDR3, as DNA: TGTGCCAGCAGTTACGAAGGAGTCTATGGCTACACCTTC. It yields the protein CASSYEGVYGYTF. This chain uses TRBV6-5 with TRBJ1-2; D is ambiguous. The germline V and J ends were trimmed by 2 bases and 4 bases, with 8 bases remaining between them. This CDR3 spans 13 amino acids. From germline, CDR1 is MNHEY and CDR2 SVGAGI.